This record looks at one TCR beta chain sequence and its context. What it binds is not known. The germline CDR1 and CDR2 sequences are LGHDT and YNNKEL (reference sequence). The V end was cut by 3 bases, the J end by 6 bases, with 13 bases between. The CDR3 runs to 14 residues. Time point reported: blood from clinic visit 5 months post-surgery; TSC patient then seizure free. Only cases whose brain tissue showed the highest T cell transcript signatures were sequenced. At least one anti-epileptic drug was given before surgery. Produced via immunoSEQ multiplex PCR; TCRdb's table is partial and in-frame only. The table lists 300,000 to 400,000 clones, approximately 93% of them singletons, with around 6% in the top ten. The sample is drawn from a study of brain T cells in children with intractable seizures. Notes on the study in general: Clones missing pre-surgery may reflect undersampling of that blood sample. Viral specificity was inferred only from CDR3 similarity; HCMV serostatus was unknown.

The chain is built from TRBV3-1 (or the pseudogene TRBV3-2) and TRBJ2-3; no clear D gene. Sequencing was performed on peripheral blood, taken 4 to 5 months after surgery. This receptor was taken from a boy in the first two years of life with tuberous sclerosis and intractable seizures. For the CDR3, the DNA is TGTGCCAGCAGCCAGAGTCGGGTTCCGGATACGCAGTATTTT. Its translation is CASSQSRVPDTQYF.